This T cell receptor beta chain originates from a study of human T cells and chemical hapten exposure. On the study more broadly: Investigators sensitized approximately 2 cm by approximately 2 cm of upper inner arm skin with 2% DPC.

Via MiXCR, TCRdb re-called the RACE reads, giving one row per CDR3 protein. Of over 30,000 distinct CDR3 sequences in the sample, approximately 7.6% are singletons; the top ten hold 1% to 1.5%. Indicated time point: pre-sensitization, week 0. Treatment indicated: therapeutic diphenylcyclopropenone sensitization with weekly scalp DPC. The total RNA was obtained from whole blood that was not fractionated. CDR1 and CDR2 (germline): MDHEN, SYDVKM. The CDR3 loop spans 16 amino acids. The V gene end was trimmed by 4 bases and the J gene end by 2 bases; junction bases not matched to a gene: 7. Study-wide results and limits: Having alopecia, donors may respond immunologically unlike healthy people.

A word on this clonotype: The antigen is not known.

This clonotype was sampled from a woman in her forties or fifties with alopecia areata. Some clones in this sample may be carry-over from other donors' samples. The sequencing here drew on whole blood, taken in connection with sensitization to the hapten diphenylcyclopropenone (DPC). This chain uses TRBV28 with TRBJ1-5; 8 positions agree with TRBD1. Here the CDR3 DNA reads TGTGCCAGCAGTTCAGATCAGGGGGCTGGCAATCAGCCCCAGCATTTT. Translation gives CASSSDQGAGNQPQHF.